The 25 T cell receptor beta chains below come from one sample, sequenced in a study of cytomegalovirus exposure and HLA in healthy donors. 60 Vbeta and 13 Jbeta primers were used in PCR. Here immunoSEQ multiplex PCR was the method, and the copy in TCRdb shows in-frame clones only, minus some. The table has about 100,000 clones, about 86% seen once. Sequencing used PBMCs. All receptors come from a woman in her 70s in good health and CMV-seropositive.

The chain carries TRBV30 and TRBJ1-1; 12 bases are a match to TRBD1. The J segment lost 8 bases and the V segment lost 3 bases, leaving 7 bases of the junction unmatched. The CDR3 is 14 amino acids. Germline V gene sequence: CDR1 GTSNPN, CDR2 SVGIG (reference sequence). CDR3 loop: CAWRDRDRGREAFF. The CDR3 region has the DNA TGTGCCTGGAGGGACCGGGACAGGGGGCGAGAAGCTTTCTTT.

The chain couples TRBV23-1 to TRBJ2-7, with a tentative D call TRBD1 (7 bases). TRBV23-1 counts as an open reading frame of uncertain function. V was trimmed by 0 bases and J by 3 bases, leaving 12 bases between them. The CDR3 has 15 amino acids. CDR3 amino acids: CASSQSAGQNYEQYF. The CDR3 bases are TGCGCCAGCAGTCAATCTGCGGGACAGAACTACGAGCAGTACTTC.

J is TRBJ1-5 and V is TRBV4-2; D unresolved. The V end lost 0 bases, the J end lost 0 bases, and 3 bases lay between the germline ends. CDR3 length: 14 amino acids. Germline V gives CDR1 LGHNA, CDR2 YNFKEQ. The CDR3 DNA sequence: TGTGCCAGCAGCCAAGATAATAGCAATCAGCCCCAGCATTTT. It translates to CASSQDNSNQPQHF.

CDR3 DNA: TGTGCCAGTAGTCCCTCGGGACTAGCGGGAGGGCCCGGCTACAATGAGCAGTTCTTC. It translates to CASSPSGLAGGPGYNEQFF. The gene calls are TRBV19 and TRBJ2-1, with TRBD2 identical over 16 bases. The trim removed 5 bases at V and 3 bases at J, leaving 10 bases unmatched. In germline, CDR1 is LNHDA, CDR2 SQIVND (reference sequence). The CDR3 extends over 19 amino acids.

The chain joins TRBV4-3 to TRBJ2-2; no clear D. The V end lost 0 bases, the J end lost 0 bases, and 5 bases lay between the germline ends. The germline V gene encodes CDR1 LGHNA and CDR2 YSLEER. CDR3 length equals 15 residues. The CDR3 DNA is TGCGCCAGCAGCCAAGATTTCTCGAACACCGGGGAGCTGTTTTTT. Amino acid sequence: CASSQDFSNTGELFF.

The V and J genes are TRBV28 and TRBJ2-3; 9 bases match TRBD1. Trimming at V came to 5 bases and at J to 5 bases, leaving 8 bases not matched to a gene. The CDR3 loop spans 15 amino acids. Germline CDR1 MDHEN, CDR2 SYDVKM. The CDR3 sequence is CASSLRGQGLDTQYF. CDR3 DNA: TGTGCCAGCAGTCTAAGGGGACAGGGTCTAGATACGCAGTATTTT. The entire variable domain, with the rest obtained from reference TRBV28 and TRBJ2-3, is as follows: DVKVTQSSRYLVKRTGEKVFLECVQDMDHENMFWYRQDPGLGLRLIYFSYDVKMKEKGDIPEGYSVSREKKERFSLILESASTNQTSMYLCASSLRGQGLDTQYFGPGTRLTVL.

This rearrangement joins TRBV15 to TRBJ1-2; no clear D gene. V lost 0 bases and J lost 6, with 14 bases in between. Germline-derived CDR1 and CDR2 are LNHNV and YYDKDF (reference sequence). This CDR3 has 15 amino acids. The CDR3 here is CATSRDLEGADGYTF. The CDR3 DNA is TGTGCCACCAGCAGAGATCTGGAGGGCGCGGATGGCTACACCTTC.

CDR3 region: CASSIYASPDTQYF. The DNA for the CDR3 is TGTGCCAGTAGTATATACGCTAGTCCAGATACGCAGTATTTT. V and J are TRBV19 and TRBJ2-3; D is unclear. The length of the CDR3 is 14 residues. Germline V gene sequence: CDR1 LNHDA, CDR2 SQIVND (reference sequence). Between the trimmed V and J ends, which lost 2 bases and 4 bases, there was a span of 10 bases.

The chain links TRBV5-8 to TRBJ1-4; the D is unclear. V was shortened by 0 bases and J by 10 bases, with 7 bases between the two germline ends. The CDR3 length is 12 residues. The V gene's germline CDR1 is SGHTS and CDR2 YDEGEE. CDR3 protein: CASSLGAGKLFF. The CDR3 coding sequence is TGTGCCAGCAGCTTGGGGGCCGGAAAACTGTTTTTT. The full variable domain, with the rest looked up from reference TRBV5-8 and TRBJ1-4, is EAGVTQSPTHLIKTRGQQATLRCSPISGHTSVYWYQQALGLGLQFLLWYDEGEERNRGNFPPRFSGRQFPNYSSELNVNALELEDSALYLCASSLGAGKLFFGSGTQLSVL.

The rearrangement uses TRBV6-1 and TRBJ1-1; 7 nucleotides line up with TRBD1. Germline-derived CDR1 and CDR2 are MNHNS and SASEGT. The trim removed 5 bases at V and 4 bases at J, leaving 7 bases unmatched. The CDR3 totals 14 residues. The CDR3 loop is CASSWRGLRTEAFF. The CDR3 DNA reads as TGTGCCAGCAGTTGGAGGGGGCTTCGCACTGAAGCTTTCTTT.

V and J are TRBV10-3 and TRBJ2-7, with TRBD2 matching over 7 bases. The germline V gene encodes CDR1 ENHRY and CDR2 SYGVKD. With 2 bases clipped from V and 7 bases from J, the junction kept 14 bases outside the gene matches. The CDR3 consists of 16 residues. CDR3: CAISEPPTSLPKEQYF. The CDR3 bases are TGTGCCATCAGTGAGCCTCCGACTAGCCTTCCGAAGGAGCAGTACTTC.

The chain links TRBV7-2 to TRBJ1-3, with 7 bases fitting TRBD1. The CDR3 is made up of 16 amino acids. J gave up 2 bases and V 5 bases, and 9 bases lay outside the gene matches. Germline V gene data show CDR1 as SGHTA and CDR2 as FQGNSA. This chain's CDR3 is CASSARQGGTGNTIYF. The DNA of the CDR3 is TGTGCCAGCAGCGCCCGACAGGGAGGTACTGGAAACACCATATATTTT.

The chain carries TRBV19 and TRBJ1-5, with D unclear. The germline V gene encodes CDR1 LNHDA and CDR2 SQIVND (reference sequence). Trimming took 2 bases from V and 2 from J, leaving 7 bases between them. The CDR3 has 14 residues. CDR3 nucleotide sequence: TGTGCCAGTAGTATAAAGAGTCGCAATCAGCCCCAGCATTTT. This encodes CASSIKSRNQPQHF.

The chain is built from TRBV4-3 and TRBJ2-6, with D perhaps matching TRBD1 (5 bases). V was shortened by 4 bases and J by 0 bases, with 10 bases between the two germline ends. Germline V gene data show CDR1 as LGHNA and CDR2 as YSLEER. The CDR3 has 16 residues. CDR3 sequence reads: CASSRGRGSGANVLTF. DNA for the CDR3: TGCGCCAGCAGCCGGGGAAGGGGCTCTGGGGCCAACGTCCTGACTTTC.

The CDR3 nucleotides are TGTGCCAGCAGCTTACCTCGAGGAAATCACGCCTCTGGAAACACCATATATTTT. Its protein product is CASSLPRGNHASGNTIYF. V gene TRBV11-2 combines with J gene TRBJ1-3; D not resolved. The CDR3 extends over 18 amino acids. V was trimmed by 2 bases and J by 0 bases, leaving 17 bases between them. Germline V lookup: CDR1 SGHAT, CDR2 FQNNGV.

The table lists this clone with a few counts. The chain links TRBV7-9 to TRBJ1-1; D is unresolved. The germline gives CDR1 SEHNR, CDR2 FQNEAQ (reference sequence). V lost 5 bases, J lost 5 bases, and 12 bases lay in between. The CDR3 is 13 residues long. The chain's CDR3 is CASSLYDGTEAFF. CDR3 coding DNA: TGTGCCAGCAGCCTATACGACGGGACTGAAGCTTTCTTT.

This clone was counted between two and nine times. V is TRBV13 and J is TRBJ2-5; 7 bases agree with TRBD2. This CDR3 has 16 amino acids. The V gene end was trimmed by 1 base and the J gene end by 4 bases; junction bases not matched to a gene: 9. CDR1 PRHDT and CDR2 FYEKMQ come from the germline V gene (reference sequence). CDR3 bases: TGTGCCAGCAGCTTAGCGAGCGGGACCTCGGGAGAGACCCAGTACTTC. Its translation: CASSLASGTSGETQYF.

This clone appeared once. The CDR3: CASSIRATSGSNEQFF. CDR3 coding DNA: TGTGCCAGCAGTATACGCGCGACTAGCGGGAGCAATGAGCAGTTCTTC. The rearrangement joins TRBV7-2 to TRBJ2-1, with 12 bases lining up with TRBD2. CDR3 length: 16 residues. Germline loops: CDR1 SGHTA, CDR2 FQGNSA. J was trimmed by 6 bases and V by 6 bases; bases with no gene match: 9.

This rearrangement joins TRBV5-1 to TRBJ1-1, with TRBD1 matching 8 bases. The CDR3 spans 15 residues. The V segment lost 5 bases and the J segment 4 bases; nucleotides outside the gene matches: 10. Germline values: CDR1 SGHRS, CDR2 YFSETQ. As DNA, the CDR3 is TGCGCCAGCAGAAAAGACAGGGGAGGAGGCACTGAAGCTTTCTTT. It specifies CASRKDRGGGTEAFF.

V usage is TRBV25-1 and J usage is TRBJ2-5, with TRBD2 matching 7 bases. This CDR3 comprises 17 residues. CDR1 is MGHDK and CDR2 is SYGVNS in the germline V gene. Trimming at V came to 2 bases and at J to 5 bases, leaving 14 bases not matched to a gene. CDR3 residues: CASSEGKAGALGETQYF. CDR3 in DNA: TGTGCCAGCAGTGAAGGGAAGGCGGGAGCTTTAGGGGAGACCCAGTACTTC.

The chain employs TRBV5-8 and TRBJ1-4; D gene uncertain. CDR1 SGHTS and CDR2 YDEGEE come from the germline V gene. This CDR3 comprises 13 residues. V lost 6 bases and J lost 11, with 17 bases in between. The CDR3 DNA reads TGTGCCAGCACCACCCGGGCGGGGAGCAAACTGTTTTTT. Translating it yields CASTTRAGSKLFF.

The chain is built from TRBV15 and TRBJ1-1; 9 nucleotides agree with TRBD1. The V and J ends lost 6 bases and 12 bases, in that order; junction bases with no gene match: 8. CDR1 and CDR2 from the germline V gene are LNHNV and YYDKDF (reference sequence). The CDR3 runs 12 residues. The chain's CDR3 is CATSTPQGATFF. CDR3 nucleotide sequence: TGTGCCACCAGTACCCCACAGGGGGCGACTTTCTTT.

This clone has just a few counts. CDR3 in amino acids: CASSLVGGSFDEQFF. The CDR3 DNA reads TGCGCCAGCAGCTTGGTCGGCGGATCCTTTGATGAGCAGTTCTTC. The chain joins TRBV5-1 to TRBJ2-1; D is undetermined. The germline V and J ends were trimmed by 0 bases and 8 bases, with 15 bases remaining between them. Germline CDR1 and CDR2: SGHRS and YFSETQ. The CDR3 is 15 amino acids.

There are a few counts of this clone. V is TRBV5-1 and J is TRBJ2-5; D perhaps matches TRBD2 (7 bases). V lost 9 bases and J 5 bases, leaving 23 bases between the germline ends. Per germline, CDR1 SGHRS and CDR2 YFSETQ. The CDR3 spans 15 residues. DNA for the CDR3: TGCGCCACCACCGCCGGGGGCGGGAGCCGTGAGACCCAGTACTTC. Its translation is CATTAGGGSRETQYF.

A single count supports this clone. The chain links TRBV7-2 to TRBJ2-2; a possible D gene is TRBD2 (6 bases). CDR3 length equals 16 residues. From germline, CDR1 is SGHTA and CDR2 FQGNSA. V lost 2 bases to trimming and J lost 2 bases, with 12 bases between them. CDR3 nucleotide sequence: TGTGCCAGCAGCTTACTTCCTAGCGCCAACACCGGGGAGCTGTTTTTT. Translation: CASSLLPSANTGELFF.